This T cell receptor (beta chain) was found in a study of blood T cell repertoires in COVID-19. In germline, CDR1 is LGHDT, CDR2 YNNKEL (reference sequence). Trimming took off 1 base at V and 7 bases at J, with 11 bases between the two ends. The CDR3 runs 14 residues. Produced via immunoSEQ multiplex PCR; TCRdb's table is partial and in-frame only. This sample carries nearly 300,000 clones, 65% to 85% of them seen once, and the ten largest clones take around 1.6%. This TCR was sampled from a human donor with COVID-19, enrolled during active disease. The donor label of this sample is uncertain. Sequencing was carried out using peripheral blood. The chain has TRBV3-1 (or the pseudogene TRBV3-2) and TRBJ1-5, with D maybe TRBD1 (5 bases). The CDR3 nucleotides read TGTGCCAGCAGCCAAGGTACCAGGGCCCAGCCCCAGCATTTT. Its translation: CASSQGTRAQPQHF.